This T cell receptor (beta chain) was recorded in a study of T-cell reconstitution after alpha-beta-depleted transplantation in children. CDR3 length equals 13 residues. Trimming removed 3 bases from V and 5 bases from J, with 11 bases in between. Germline assignment: CDR1 LNHDA and CDR2 SQIVND (reference sequence). The library targeted TCRbeta and was prepared with unique molecular identifiers. TCRdb used MiXCR to reprocess the PCR reads, holding one entry per CDR3 protein. The repertoire holds approximately 200,000 distinct CDR3 sequences, with about 6% as singletons. This clonotype was seen at least ten times.

This receptor was taken from a girl under two years old with combined immunodeficiency, due to receive a stem cell transplant. The sample in question was PBMCs, obtained before TCRalphabeta/CD19-depleted stem cell transplant. The rearrangement links TRBV19 to TRBJ2-7; no reliable D call. Here the CDR3 reads CASSIFSSNEQYF. DNA for the CDR3: TGTGCCAGTAGTATTTTCTCCTCAAACGAGCAGTACTTC.